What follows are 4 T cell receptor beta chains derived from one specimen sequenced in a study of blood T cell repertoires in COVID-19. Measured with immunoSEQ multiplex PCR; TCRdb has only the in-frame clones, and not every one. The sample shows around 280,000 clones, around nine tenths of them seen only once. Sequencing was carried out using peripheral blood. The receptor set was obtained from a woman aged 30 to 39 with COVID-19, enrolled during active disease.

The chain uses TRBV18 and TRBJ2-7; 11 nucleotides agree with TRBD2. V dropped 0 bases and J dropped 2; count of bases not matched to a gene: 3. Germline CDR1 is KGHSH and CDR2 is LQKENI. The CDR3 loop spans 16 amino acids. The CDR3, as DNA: TGTGCCAGCTCACCACCACTAGCGGGAGCACCCTACGAGCAGTACTTC. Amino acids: CASSPPLAGAPYEQYF.

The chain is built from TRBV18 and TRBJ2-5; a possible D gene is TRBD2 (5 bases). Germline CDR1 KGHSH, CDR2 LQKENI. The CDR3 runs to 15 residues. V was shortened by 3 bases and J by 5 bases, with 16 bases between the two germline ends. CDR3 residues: CASSPRGGGGETQYF. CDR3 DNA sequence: TGTGCCAGCTCACCCCGAGGAGGAGGTGGGGAGACCCAGTACTTC.

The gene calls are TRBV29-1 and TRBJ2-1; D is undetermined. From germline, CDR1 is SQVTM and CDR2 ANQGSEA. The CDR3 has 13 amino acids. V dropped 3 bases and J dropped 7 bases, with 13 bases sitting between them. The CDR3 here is CSVDLRIFNEQFF. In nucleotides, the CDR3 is TGCAGCGTTGATCTCAGGATTTTTAATGAGCAGTTCTTC.

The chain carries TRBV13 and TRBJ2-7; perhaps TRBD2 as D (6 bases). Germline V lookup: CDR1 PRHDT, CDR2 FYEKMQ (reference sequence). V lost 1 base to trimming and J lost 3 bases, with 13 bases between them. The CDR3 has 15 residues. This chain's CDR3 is CASSLVAVGIYEQYF. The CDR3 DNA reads TGTGCCAGCAGCTTAGTAGCGGTGGGGATCTACGAGCAGTACTTC.